These 9 T cell receptor beta chains came from one sample sequenced in a study of T cells in Graves' hyperthyroidism and ophthalmopathy. Amplification targeted TCR beta CDR3 regions from RNA transcripts. A set of HTBI primers served as the primers for a first-round RT-PCR of the TCR CDR3. TCRdb redid the calling of the multiplex PCR reads with MiXCR, one entry per CDR3 protein. This table has approximately 480,000 distinct CDR3 sequences, around 20% appearing once. Sequences were obtained from blood. Every receptor here comes from a man aged 18 to 30 with Graves' hyperthyroidism.

The chain is built from TRBV3-1 and TRBJ1-2; 9 bases match TRBD1. This CDR3 is built from 15 residues. Germline-derived CDR1 and CDR2 are LGHDT and YNNKEL (reference sequence). V lost 4 bases to trimming and J lost 3 bases; unmatched junction nucleotides: 6. The DNA of the CDR3 is TGTGCCAGCAGCCTGGGGACAGGGAGTTACTATGGCTACACCTTC. Translated: CASSLGTGSYYGYTF.

The V gene is TRBV6-5, the J gene TRBJ1-1; perhaps TRBD1 as D (5 bases). Germline V gene data show CDR1 as MNHEY and CDR2 as SVGAGI. This CDR3 has 15 residues. V lost 2 bases to trimming and J lost 4 bases, with 14 bases between them. The CDR3 nucleotides are TGTGCCAGCAGTTACCAGGGCGGGGGGACCACTGAAGCTTTCTTT. This gives the protein CASSYQGGGTTEAFF.

The chain is built from TRBV20-1 and TRBJ1-1, with D unresolved. The CDR3 sequence is 15 residues long. The V end was cut by 1 base, the J end by 1 base, with 13 bases between. Looked up from germline, CDR1 is DFQATT and CDR2 is SNEGSKA (reference sequence). CDR3 amino acids: CSARVGGGWNTEAFF. The CDR3 region has the DNA TGCAGTGCTAGAGTAGGTGGAGGGTGGAACACTGAAGCTTTCTTT.

The rearrangement links TRBV6-1 to TRBJ1-5; 8 positions match TRBD1. The germline gives CDR1 MNHNS, CDR2 SASEGT. J gave up 3 bases and V 4 bases, and 5 bases lay outside the gene matches. The length of the CDR3 is 15 residues. CDR3 residues: CASSGVTGVNQPQHF. The CDR3 DNA reads as TGTGCCAGCAGTGGGGTGACAGGGGTCAATCAGCCCCAGCATTTT.

Ten or more counts support this clonotype. The rearrangement links TRBV6-1 to TRBJ2-7; D possibly corresponds to TRBD1 (6 bases). CDR3 length: 16 amino acids. Germline CDR1 reads MNHNS; CDR2 reads SASEGT. V lost 3 bases and J 2 bases, leaving 17 bases between the germline ends. The CDR3 DNA reads TGTGCCAGCAGTGACGATACCTGGGACACCACCTACGAGCAGTACTTC. Protein: CASSDDTWDTTYEQYF.

This clonotype was seen just once. A read error is possible here, since a much larger clone lies one base away. This chain connects TRBV11-2 to TRBJ2-7, with TRBD2 as a possible D gene (5 bases). This CDR3 has 13 amino acids. The germline gives CDR1 SGHAT, CDR2 FQNNGV. This CDR3 reads CASSLTDDYEEYF. The CDR3 DNA is TGTGCCAGCAGCTTAACGGACGACTACGAGGAGTACTTC.

This clonotype showed up many times. The chain couples TRBV19 to TRBJ1-2; 10 nucleotides match TRBD1. With V trimmed by 3 bases and J by 4 bases, 5 bases remained unmatched. Germline loops: CDR1 LNHDA, CDR2 SQIVND (reference sequence). The CDR3 contains 15 residues. CDR3: CASSMGTGDFYGYTF. CDR3 bases: TGTGCCAGTAGTATGGGGACAGGGGACTTCTATGGCTACACCTTC.

This chain uses TRBV2 with TRBJ2-2, with 10 bases matching TRBD2. This CDR3 region has 17 residues. Looked up from germline, CDR1 is SNHLY and CDR2 is FYNNEI. V gave up 7 bases and J gave up 6 bases; unmatched junction bases: 14. The CDR3 loop is CASMGLARSTGAGELFF. The CDR3 coding sequence is TGTGCCAGCATGGGACTAGCGCGGTCCACGGGGGCCGGGGAGCTGTTTTTT.

A note on this clonotype: One junction end disagrees with the germline gene, perhaps due to a read error. The chain recombines TRBV6-1 with TRBJ2-5; either TRBD1 or TRBD2 may supply D (5 bases each). Germline CDR1 MNHNS, CDR2 SASEGT. The CDR3 has 11 amino acids. Written as DNA, the CDR3 is TGTGCCAGCACACTCTCCGGGACCCTGAACTTC. This encodes CASTLSGTLNF.